This paragraph reports one T cell receptor (beta chain). At one of its ends the junction is not consistent with the germline gene, which may arise from a read error. This entry is derived from a study of OX40 agonist ivuxolimab in advanced cancers. The CDR3 spans 15 residues. Germline V lookup: CDR1 MNHNS, CDR2 SASEGT. Some clones are missing from TCRdb's copy, which holds only in-frame ones; the method was immunoSEQ multiplex PCR. The sample records 50,000 to 65,000 clones, around 90% being singletons. Individuals having autoimmune disease history or systemic immunosuppression were not enrolled. The input for sequencing was CD4+ or CD8+ T cells sorted from blood, taken in a trial of the OX40 agonist ivuxolimab. The sequence derives from an adult with an advanced solid tumor such as melanoma, head and neck, liver or kidney cancer. The V and J genes are TRBV6-1 and TRBJ2-1; no definite D call. As DNA, the CDR3 is TGTGCCAGCCGTGAAAAGGCCCCGCGAGGCAATGAGCAGTTCTTC. It encodes CASREKAPRGNEQFF.